This entry lists 20 T cell receptor beta chains sequenced from one sample in a study of monozygotic twins with inflammatory bowel disease. TCRdb re-called the 5' RACE reads, yielding one record per CDR3 amino acid sequence without DNA. Its table records about 300,000 distinct CDR3 sequences. The material sequenced was blood. The receptors originated from a human donor with ulcerative colitis or Crohn's disease, or a healthy co-twin of an affected twin (not recorded which).

The V gene is TRBV7-2, the J gene TRBJ1-3. CDR1 is SGHTA and CDR2 is FQGNSA in the germline V gene. The CDR3 loop spans 16 amino acids. CDR3 residues: CASSPITRSWGNTIYF.

The genes are TRBV7-2 and TRBJ1-5; TCRdb's D gene call, TRBD1, goes unchecked for lack of DNA. Germline V gene sequence: CDR1 SGHTA, CDR2 FQGNSA. This CDR3 has 16 amino acids. This CDR3 is CASSLHPPGVVQPQHF.

This chain connects TRBV5-1 to TRBJ2-1; TCRdb returns TRBD2, unconfirmable since there is no DNA. This CDR3 has 14 residues. The germline V gene has CDR1 SGHRS and CDR2 YFSETQ. CDR3 loop: CASNPGLVDNEQFF.

V is TRBV20-1 and J is TRBJ2-2; TCRdb calls TRBD1, which cannot be checked without DNA. Germline CDR1 DFQATT, CDR2 SNEGSKA (reference sequence). The CDR3 length is 14 residues. The CDR3 sequence is CSARTRGQDGELFF.

The V gene is TRBV7-2, the J gene TRBJ1-1; lacking DNA, the TRBD1 call made by TCRdb goes unchecked. The CDR3 consists of 13 residues. CDR1 and CDR2 (germline): SGHTA, FQGNSA. The CDR3 sequence is CASSQETGGRAFF.

The chain combines TRBV7-2 with TRBJ2-3; TCRdb outputs TRBD1, but without DNA this stays unchecked. Germline-derived CDR1 and CDR2 are SGHTA and FQGNSA. CDR3 size: 15 residues. The CDR3 reads CASSSGGSRGDTQYF.

CDR3 in amino acids: CASSLVTSGANVLTF. This sequence joins TRBV5-1 and TRBJ2-6. Germline assignment: CDR1 SGHRS and CDR2 YFSETQ. CDR3 length equals 15 residues.

The chain has TRBV20-1 and TRBJ2-2. This CDR3 comprises 15 residues. Per germline, CDR1 DFQATT and CDR2 SNEGSKA (reference sequence). CDR3: CSARDYRRTTGELFF.

The rearrangement joins TRBV5-6 to TRBJ2-1; the TRBD1 assignment by TCRdb is unverifiable without DNA. This CDR3 is built from 15 residues. The germline gives CDR1 SGHDT, CDR2 YYEEEE. The CDR3 loop reads CASSTVGGAYNEQFF.

The chain uses TRBV15 and TRBJ2-7. The germline V gene has CDR1 LNHNV and CDR2 YYDKDF (reference sequence). CDR3 length equals 13 residues. CDR3: CATSDKRNYEQYF.

The CDR3 region is CASSYVAGGLVGLVF. The chain employs TRBV6-5 and TRBJ2-3; with no DNA, the TCRdb D assignment of TRBD2 cannot be verified. The CDR3 runs 15 residues. Germline-derived CDR1 and CDR2 are MNHEY and SVGAGI.

This chain links TRBV2 with TRBJ1-2. Germline-derived CDR1 and CDR2 are SNHLY and FYNNEI. The length of the CDR3 is 13 residues. The CDR3 spells CASRDRSNYGYTF.

The V and J genes are TRBV12-3 or TRBV12-4 and TRBJ2-2; the D gene TCRdb calls, TRBD2, cannot be checked with no DNA. There are 11 residues in the CDR3. CDR3 sequence: CATRTAGELFF.

The V call is TRBV20-1, the J call TRBJ2-7; the D gene TCRdb calls, TRBD1, cannot be checked with no DNA. CDR1 and CDR2 from the germline V gene are DFQATT and SNEGSKA (reference sequence). The CDR3 consists of 14 residues. The chain's CDR3 is CSARVRMDRGEQYF.

J is TRBJ2-1 and V is TRBV12-1; TCRdb calls TRBD2, which cannot be checked without DNA. TRBV12-1 is designated a pseudogene. The CDR3 contains 17 residues. The CDR3 region is CASSDTSGGAPYNEQFF.

The CDR3 is CASSRPADRVRYEQYF. This chain joins TRBV12-3 or TRBV12-4 and TRBJ2-7; the TCRdb D gene call, TRBD1, has no DNA to confirm it. There are 16 residues in the CDR3.

The chain is built from TRBV30 and TRBJ2-2; TCRdb designates TRBD1, a call that cannot be tested without DNA. This CDR3 contains 15 residues. Germline CDR1 is GTSNPN and CDR2 is SVGIG (reference sequence). This CDR3 is CAWSVRGAHTGELFF.

The chain recombines TRBV7-3 with TRBJ2-5. Germline V lookup: CDR1 SGHTA, CDR2 FQGTGA. The CDR3 is 12 amino acids. The CDR3 here is CASSSTQETQYF.

J is TRBJ2-7 and V is TRBV29-1. This CDR3 comprises 12 residues. Per germline, CDR1 SQVTM and CDR2 ANQGSEA. CDR3 amino acids: CSATYRAYEQYF.

CDR3 region: CASSLSEWAAVGTEAFF. V is TRBV12-3 or TRBV12-4 and J is TRBJ1-1; TCRdb's D call, TRBD1, is unchecked because there is no DNA. This CDR3 is 17 amino acids long.